This record concerns one T cell receptor beta chain sequence. Germline values: CDR1 SEHNR, CDR2 FQNEAQ (reference sequence). CDR3 length: 13 residues. Trimming shortened V by 6 bases and J by 2 bases, and 7 bases separated the two germline ends. Then a second PCR, running roughly 6 to 11 cycles, was carried out with a sample-barcoded 5' primer and a J-beta primer mix. TCRdb independently ran MiXCR on the 5' RACE reads; one entry per CDR3 protein. The data hold some 760,000 distinct CDR3 sequences, with roughly 25% observed a single time. The data were obtained in a study of blood T cells in healthy people across ages. The same sample was also studied in work on T cells of mothers and their children.

This rearrangement joins TRBV7-9 to TRBJ1-4, with D hard to call. The clonotype comes from a boy between 5 and 17 years old in good health. The sequencing input was blood. CDR3 sequence (DNA): TGTGCCAGCAGTCGAGTGACTAATGAAAAACTGTTTTTT. It encodes CASSRVTNEKLFF.